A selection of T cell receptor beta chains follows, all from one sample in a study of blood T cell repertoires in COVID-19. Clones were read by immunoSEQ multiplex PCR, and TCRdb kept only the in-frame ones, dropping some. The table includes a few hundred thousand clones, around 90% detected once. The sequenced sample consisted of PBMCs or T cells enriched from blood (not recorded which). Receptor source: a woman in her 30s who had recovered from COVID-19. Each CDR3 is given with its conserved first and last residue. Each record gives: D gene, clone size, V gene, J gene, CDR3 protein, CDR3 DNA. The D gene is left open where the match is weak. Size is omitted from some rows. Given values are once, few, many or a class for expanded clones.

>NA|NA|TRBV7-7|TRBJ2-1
CASSPIDSAYNEQFF
TGTGCTAGCAGCCCCATTGACAGCGCATACAATGAGCAGTTCTTC
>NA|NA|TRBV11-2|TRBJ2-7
CASSFISGTYEQYF
TGTGCCAGCAGCTTTATTTCAGGGACCTACGAGCAGTACTTC
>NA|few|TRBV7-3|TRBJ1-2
CANPLAEGGEKNGYTF
TGTGCCAACCCCCTCGCGGAGGGAGGGGAAAAAAATGGCTACACCTTC
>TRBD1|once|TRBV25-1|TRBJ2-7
CASSTDRGLGYEQYF
TGTGCCAGCAGTACGGACAGGGGCTTAGGGTACGAGCAGTACTTC
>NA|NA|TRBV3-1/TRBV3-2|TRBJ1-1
CASSPSGTIMNTEAFF
TGTGCCAGCAGCCCAAGTGGGACAATCATGAACACTGAAGCTTTCTTT
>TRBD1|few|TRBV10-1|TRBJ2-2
CASSPRGTGNGELFF
TGCGCCAGCAGCCCTCGGGGGACAGGGAACGGGGAGCTGTTTTTT
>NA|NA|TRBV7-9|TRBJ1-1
CASSPNWAPQAFF
TGTGCCAGCAGCCCGAACTGGGCCCCACAAGCTTTCTTT
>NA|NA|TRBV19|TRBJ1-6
CASKAGVGSPLHF
TGTGCCAGTAAGGCAGGGGTAGGGTCACCCCTCCACTTT
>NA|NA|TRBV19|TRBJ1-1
CASTTLGGGTEAFF
TGTGCCAGTACCACCCTTGGGGGGGGGACTGAAGCTTTCTTT
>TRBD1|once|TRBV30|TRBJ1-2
CAWSGDSRVYGYTF
TGTGCCTGGAGTGGGGACAGTAGAGTCTATGGCTACACCTTC
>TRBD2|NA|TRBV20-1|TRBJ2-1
CSASSSGGAVNEQFF
TGCAGTGCTAGTTCTAGCGGGGGGGCGGTCAATGAGCAGTTCTTC
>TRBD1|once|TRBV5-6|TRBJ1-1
CASSLDRGVYTEAFF
TGTGCCAGCAGCTTGGACAGGGGAGTGTACACTGAAGCTTTCTTT
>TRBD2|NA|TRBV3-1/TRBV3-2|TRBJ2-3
CASRPTSGAYTSTDTQYF
TGTGCCAGCAGGCCTACTAGCGGGGCGTACACTAGCACAGATACGCAGTATTTT
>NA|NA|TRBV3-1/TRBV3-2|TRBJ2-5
CASSHQGETQYF
TGTGCCAGCAGCCACCAGGGCGAGACCCAGTACTTC
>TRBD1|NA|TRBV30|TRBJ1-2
CAWSGQGAAGGYTF
TGTGCCTGGAGTGGTCAGGGGGCAGCGGGTGGCTACACCTTC
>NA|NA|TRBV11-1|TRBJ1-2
CASTRTDNYGYTF
TGTGCCAGCACCAGGACAGACAACTATGGCTACACCTTC
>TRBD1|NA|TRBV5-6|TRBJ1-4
CASGGQGSEKLFF
TGTGCCAGCGGGGGACAGGGATCCGAAAAACTGTTTTTT
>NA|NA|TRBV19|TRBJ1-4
CASSRVSQTVLKLFF
TGTGCCAGTAGTCGGGTTTCACAGACAGTGCTAAAACTGTTTTTT
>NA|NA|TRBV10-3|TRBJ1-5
CAISEGQGNQPQHF
TGTGCCATCAGTGAAGGGCAGGGGAATCAGCCCCAGCATTTT
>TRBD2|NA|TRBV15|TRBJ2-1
CATSPTSGGLNEQFF
TGTGCCACCAGCCCGACTAGCGGGGGCCTAAATGAGCAGTTCTTC
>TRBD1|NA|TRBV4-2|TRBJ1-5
CASSQAAGQPMLNQPQHF
TGTGCCAGCAGCCAAGCGGCGGGACAGCCCATGCTCAATCAGCCCCAGCATTTT
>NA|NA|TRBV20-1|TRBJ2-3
CSARLDTQYF
TGCAGTGCTAGACTAGATACGCAGTATTTT
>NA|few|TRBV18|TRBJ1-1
CASSPIPWARRNTEAFF
TGTGCCAGCTCCCCAATTCCTTGGGCACGCCGGAACACTGAAGCTTTCTTT
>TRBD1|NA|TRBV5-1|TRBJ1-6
CASSSGGSINSPLHF
TGCGCCAGCAGCTCAGGGGGCTCTATCAATTCACCCCTCCACTTT